The next 23 T cell receptor beta chains were all read from a single sample in a study of shared clonotypes between healthy human individuals. Clones were read by immunoSEQ multiplex PCR, and TCRdb kept only the in-frame ones, dropping some. The repertoire holds over a million clones, with about 84% as singletons. Sequenced material: memory CD4+ T cells from PBMCs. The subset was: CD45RA-negative fraction. The receptors derive from a young man in good health. Some clones in this sample may be carry-over from other donors' samples.

The chain has TRBV29-1 and TRBJ2-1; 11 positions agree with TRBD2. Germline V gives CDR1 SQVTM, CDR2 ANQGSEA. The CDR3 consists of 15 residues. The V gene end was trimmed by 5 bases and the J gene end by 0 bases; junction bases not matched to a gene: 3. For the CDR3, the DNA is TGCAGCGTTAAGGGACTAGCGGACTCCTACAATGAGCAGTTCTTC. Its protein is CSVKGLADSYNEQFF.

The V gene is TRBV25-1, the J gene TRBJ1-4; perhaps TRBD1 as D (6 bases). CDR3 length equals 16 residues. The germline gives CDR1 MGHDK, CDR2 SYGVNS. Trimming left V 1 base short and J 7 bases short, with 16 bases between. This CDR3 reads CASSELEAGEGEKLFF. The CDR3 DNA is TGTGCCAGCAGTGAATTAGAGGCAGGGGAGGGTGAAAAACTGTTTTTT.

The gene calls are TRBV19 and TRBJ2-6; no firm D call. The CDR3 runs to 15 residues. The germline V gene encodes CDR1 LNHDA and CDR2 SQIVND (reference sequence). Trimming took off 5 bases at V and 0 bases at J, with 8 bases between the two ends. CDR3 in amino acids: CASSVQVSGANVLTF. The CDR3 DNA reads TGTGCCAGTAGTGTCCAAGTCTCTGGGGCCAACGTCCTGACTTTC.

The V and J genes are TRBV7-2 and TRBJ1-5; 7 bases are a match to TRBD1. The CDR3 totals 15 residues. V lost 5 bases to trimming and J lost 0 bases; unmatched junction nucleotides: 4. Germline CDR1 SGHTA, CDR2 FQGNSA. The CDR3 DNA is TGTGCCAGCAGCGCCGGGGACAGTAGCAATCAGCCCCAGCATTTT. Translating it yields CASSAGDSSNQPQHF.

The chain is built from TRBV6-5 and TRBJ1-2; D ambiguous. Germline V gene sequence: CDR1 MNHEY, CDR2 SVGAGI. CDR3 length equals 13 residues. Trimming pared 5 bases from V and 5 bases from J, leaving 12 bases between. The CDR3 DNA reads as TGTGCCAGCAGTCGAGACCCAGAGTATGGCTACACCTTC. It encodes CASSRDPEYGYTF.

CDR3 sequence: CSARVHYGYTF. The DNA for the CDR3 is TGCAGTGCTAGGGTGCACTATGGCTACACCTTC. This chain uses TRBV20-1 with TRBJ1-2; D call uncertain. CDR3 length: 11 residues. Germline V gene lookup returns CDR1 DFQATT and CDR2 SNEGSKA (reference sequence). The V and J ends lost 3 bases and 3 bases respectively, with 5 bases between them.

J is TRBJ2-7 and V is TRBV7-9; 10 bases align to TRBD2. Germline V gives CDR1 SEHNR, CDR2 FQNEAQ (reference sequence). CDR3 size: 14 residues. The V gene end was trimmed by 7 bases and the J gene end by 2 bases; junction bases not matched to a gene: 5. CDR3 sequence reads: CASTSLAGAYEQYF. The CDR3 nucleotides read TGTGCCAGCACTTCTCTAGCGGGGGCCTACGAGCAGTACTTC.

This chain connects TRBV28 to TRBJ1-1; D remains ambiguous. The CDR3 runs to 13 residues. The V end lost 7 bases, the J end lost 7 bases, and 16 bases lay between the germline ends. Looked up from germline, CDR1 is MDHEN and CDR2 is SYDVKM. DNA of the CDR3: TGTGCCAGCACCCCATCCACCCGTGTTGAAGCTTTCTTT. It specifies CASTPSTRVEAFF. The full variable domain, with the rest looked up from reference TRBV28 and TRBJ1-1, is DVKVTQSSRYLVKRTGEKVFLECVQDMDHENMFWYRQDPGLGLRLIYFSYDVKMKEKGDIPEGYSVSREKKERFSLILESASTNQTSMYLCASTPSTRVEAFFGQGTRLTVV.

This sequence joins TRBV15 and TRBJ2-3; 9 bases map to TRBD2. V dropped 4 bases and J dropped 2; count of bases not matched to a gene: 7. The CDR3 contains 16 residues. From germline, CDR1 is LNHNV and CDR2 YYDKDF (reference sequence). As DNA, the CDR3 is TGTGCCACCAGCATGATGTCTAGCGGGACCACAGATACGCAGTATTTT. Amino acid sequence: CATSMMSSGTTDTQYF.

The chain uses TRBV9 and TRBJ1-1, with TRBD1 matching 9 bases. Germline V gene data show CDR1 as SGDLS and CDR2 as YYNGEE. V gave up 3 bases and J gave up 9 bases; unmatched junction bases: 3. This CDR3 is 12 amino acids long. CDR3 coding DNA: TGTGCCAGCAGCGCCGGACAGGGGAAAGCTTTCTTT. It yields the protein CASSAGQGKAFF. The variable domain in full, completed from reference TRBV9 and TRBJ1-1, reads DSGVTQTPKHLITATGQRVTLRCSPRSGDLSVYWYQQSLDQGLQFLIQYYNGEERAKGNILERFSAQQFPDLHSELNLSSLELGDSALYFCASSAGQGKAFFGQGTRLTVV.

The J gene is TRBJ2-5, the V gene TRBV19; D call uncertain. This CDR3 is built from 13 residues. V gave up 11 bases and J gave up 0 bases, with 13 bases separating them. Germline V CDR1 and CDR2: LNHDA, SQIVND (reference sequence). The chain's CDR3 is CASNRADQETQYF. The CDR3 region has the DNA TGTGCCTCCAACCGGGCAGACCAAGAGACCCAGTACTTC.

The chain joins TRBV29-1 to TRBJ2-5; perhaps TRBD2 as D (7 bases). Per germline, CDR1 SQVTM and CDR2 ANQGSEA. There are 15 residues in the CDR3. Between the trimmed V and J ends, which lost 7 bases and 5 bases, there was a span of 23 bases. For the CDR3, the DNA is TGCAGCGCCCCTGGGGGAATAGGGAGGGGGGAGACCCAGTACTTC. Encoded protein: CSAPGGIGRGETQYF.

Details on this clone: Additional DNA sequences in this sample encode the identical CDR3. This chain uses TRBV5-1 with TRBJ1-5, with 10 bases identical to TRBD1. Germline assignment: CDR1 SGHRS and CDR2 YFSETQ. The junction had 3 bases not matched to a gene; V was cut back by 2 bases and J by 7 bases. The CDR3 has 14 residues. This CDR3 is CASSFGTGEQPQHF. The CDR3 region has the DNA TGCGCCAGCAGCTTTGGGACAGGGGAACAGCCCCAGCATTTT.

This clone appeared once. The rearrangement uses TRBV7-2 and TRBJ2-7; no definite D call. Trimming removed 2 bases from V and 6 bases from J, with 8 bases in between. CDR1 is SGHTA and CDR2 is FQGNSA in the germline V gene. This CDR3 has 12 amino acids. CDR3 amino acids: CASSLTWGEQYF. As DNA, the CDR3 is TGTGCCAGCAGCTTAACGTGGGGCGAGCAGTACTTC.

Comment on this clone: A far larger clone differs by one base, so this is likely a read error. V is TRBV5-1 and J is TRBJ1-1, with TRBD1 matching 12 bases. Trimming cost V 4 bases and J 4 bases; bases outside gene matches: 8. The CDR3 is 16 amino acids. Germline CDR1 and CDR2: SGHRS and YFSETQ. The CDR3 nucleotides read TGCGCCAGCAGCCCTGGGACAGGGGGCACGGGCACTGAAGCTTTCTTT. Translation gives CASSPGTGGTGTEAFF.

The chain is built from TRBV28 and TRBJ1-5; D may be TRBD1 (6 bases). V lost 6 bases, J lost 5 bases, and 14 bases lay in between. This CDR3 has 14 amino acids. The germline CDR1 and CDR2 sequences are MDHEN and SYDVKM. The CDR3 DNA is TGTGCCAGCAGCCCGACAGGAGGCGATCAGCCCCAGCATTTT. Translated, it gives CASSPTGGDQPQHF.

The chain has TRBV4-1 and TRBJ1-2; D is perhaps TRBD1 (5 bases). This CDR3 is 13 amino acids long. Looked up from germline, CDR1 is MGHRA and CDR2 is YSYEKL. V lost 4 bases to trimming and J lost 4 bases, with 10 bases between them. CDR3 sequence (DNA): TGCGCCAGCAGCCCAGAGGGGATCTATGGCTACACCTTC. This gives the protein CASSPEGIYGYTF.

The chain combines TRBV29-1 with TRBJ2-7; perhaps TRBD1 as D (6 bases). This CDR3 has 12 amino acids. V was pared by 1 base and J by 7 bases, with 11 bases between. Germline loops: CDR1 SQVTM, CDR2 ANQGSEA. CDR3 in DNA: TGCAGCGTTGAAGCTGGGACACGGGAGCAGTACTTC. It yields the protein CSVEAGTREQYF.

Concerning this clone: This may be a read error: a much more frequent sequence differs by one nucleotide. The rearrangement uses TRBV7-2 and TRBJ1-6; D may be TRBD1 (6 bases). The V gene's germline CDR1 is SGHTA and CDR2 FQGNSA. The CDR3 is 14 amino acids. The CDR3 coding sequence is TGTGCCAGCAGCTTGCGGACAGATAATTCACCCCACCACTTT. Translated: CASSLRTDNSPHHF.

The sample holds a few counts of this clone. The chain employs TRBV5-4 and TRBJ2-1; no clear D. The CDR3 totals 15 residues. V shed 2 bases and J shed 6 bases, with 15 bases lying between them. The germline gives CDR1 SGHNT, CDR2 YYREEE (reference sequence). In nucleotides, the CDR3 is TGTGCCAGCAGCTTCGTTATAAATGCTCGCAATGAGCAGTTCTTC. Its translation: CASSFVINARNEQFF.

This clone was observed a handful of times. The chain has TRBV15 and TRBJ1-4; D might be TRBD1 (5 bases). V was cut by 0 bases and J by 8 bases, with 16 bases left in between. The CDR3 has 16 residues. Germline V gene lookup returns CDR1 LNHNV and CDR2 YYDKDF (reference sequence). The DNA of the CDR3 is TGTGCCACCAGCAGAGAAGGTGGCAGGGATGGGGAAAAACTGTTTTTT. This gives the protein CATSREGGRDGEKLFF.

As to this clone: A read error may be the cause here, since a much bigger clone is one base away. The chain uses TRBV6-6 and TRBJ2-2; TRBD1 matches 7 bases. This CDR3 is built from 15 residues. Per the germline V gene, CDR1 is MNHNY and CDR2 is SVGAGI (reference sequence). V dropped 6 bases and J dropped 0; count of bases not matched to a gene: 4. For the CDR3, the DNA is TGTGCCAGCAGCCCGACAGGGACGAACACCGGGGAGCTGTTTTTT. Its translation is CASSPTGTNTGELFF.

This clone was detected only a few times. The DNA for the CDR3 is TGTGCCAGCTCACCACAGGGTGGCGGGGCGAACACTGAAGCTTTCTTT. Encoded protein: CASSPQGGGANTEAFF. V gene TRBV18 combines with J gene TRBJ1-1; a weak D match, TRBD1 (5 bases). This CDR3 has 16 residues. Germline CDR1 is KGHSH and CDR2 is LQKENI. Trimming pared 1 base from V and 1 base from J, leaving 13 bases between.